The present T cell receptor (beta chain) was sequenced within a study of blood T cell repertoires in COVID-19. Overall study: Specimens from acute and convalescent COVID-19 originated in the United States, Italy and Spain. PBMCs, B-cell-depleted T cells, or T cells provided the cDNA or gDNA that made up the material.

Germline V gene sequence: CDR1 SEHNR, CDR2 FQNEAQ (reference sequence). The CDR3 covers 13 residues. The V gene lost 6 bases and the J gene lost 5 bases, with 11 bases spanning the gap. Per the original methods: It was from reference gene primer amplification that nucleated cell counts were estimated. Profiling relied on immunoSEQ multiplex PCR, and the TCRdb table lists in-frame clones only, not all of them. V and J calls and clone size follow that table, whereas D and trimming were derived from the DNA. This table holds 200,000 to 250,000 clones, 85% found once. This rearrangement joins TRBV7-9 to TRBJ2-1; no reliable D call. The sample comprised peripheral blood. The sequence came from a woman in her 70s with COVID-19, enrolled during active disease. CDR3 region: CASRVIPNNEQFF. In DNA form, the CDR3 reads TGTGCCAGCAGAGTAATCCCTAACAATGAGCAGTTCTTC.